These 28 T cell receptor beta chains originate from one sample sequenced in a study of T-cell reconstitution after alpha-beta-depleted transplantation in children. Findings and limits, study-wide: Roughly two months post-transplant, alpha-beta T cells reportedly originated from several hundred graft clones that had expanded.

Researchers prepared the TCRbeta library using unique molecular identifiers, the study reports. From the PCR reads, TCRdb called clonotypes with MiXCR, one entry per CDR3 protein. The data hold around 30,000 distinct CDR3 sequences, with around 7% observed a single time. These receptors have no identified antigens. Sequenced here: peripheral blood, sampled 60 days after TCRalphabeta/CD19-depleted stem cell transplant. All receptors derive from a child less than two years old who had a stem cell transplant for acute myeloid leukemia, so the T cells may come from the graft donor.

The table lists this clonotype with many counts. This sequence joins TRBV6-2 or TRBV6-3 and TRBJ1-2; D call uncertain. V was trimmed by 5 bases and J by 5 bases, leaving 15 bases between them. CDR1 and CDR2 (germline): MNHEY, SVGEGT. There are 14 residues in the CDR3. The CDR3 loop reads CASSLIPGPYGYTF. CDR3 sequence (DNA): TGTGCCAGCAGTCTTATTCCGGGTCCTTATGGCTACACCTTC.

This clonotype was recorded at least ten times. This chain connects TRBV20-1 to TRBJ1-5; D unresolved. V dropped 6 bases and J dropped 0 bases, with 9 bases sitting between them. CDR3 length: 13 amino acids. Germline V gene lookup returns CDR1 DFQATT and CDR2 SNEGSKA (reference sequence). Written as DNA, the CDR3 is TGCAGTGCCGGGAGTGATAGCAATCAGCCCCAGCATTTT. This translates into CSAGSDSNQPQHF.

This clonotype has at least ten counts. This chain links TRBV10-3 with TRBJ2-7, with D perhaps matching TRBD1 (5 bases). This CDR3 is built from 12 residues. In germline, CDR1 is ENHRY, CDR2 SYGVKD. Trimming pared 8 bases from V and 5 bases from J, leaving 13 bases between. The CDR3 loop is CAILRSRDEQYF. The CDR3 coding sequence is TGTGCCATCTTGAGGTCCAGGGACGAGCAGTACTTC.

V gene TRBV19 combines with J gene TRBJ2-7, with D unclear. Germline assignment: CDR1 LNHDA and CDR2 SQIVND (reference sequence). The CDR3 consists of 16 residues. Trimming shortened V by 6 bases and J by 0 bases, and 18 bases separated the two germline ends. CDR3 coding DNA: TGTGCCAGTAGCGGCCGGCCTCAAGAACTCTCCTACGAGCAGTACTTC. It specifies CASSGRPQELSYEQYF.

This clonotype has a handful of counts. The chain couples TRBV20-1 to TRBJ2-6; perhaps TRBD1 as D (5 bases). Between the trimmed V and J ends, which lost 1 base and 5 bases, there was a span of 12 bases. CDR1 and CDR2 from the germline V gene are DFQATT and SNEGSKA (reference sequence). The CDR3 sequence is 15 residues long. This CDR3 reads CSARVPGLRANVLTF. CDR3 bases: TGCAGTGCTAGAGTCCCAGGGTTAAGGGCCAACGTCCTGACTTTC.

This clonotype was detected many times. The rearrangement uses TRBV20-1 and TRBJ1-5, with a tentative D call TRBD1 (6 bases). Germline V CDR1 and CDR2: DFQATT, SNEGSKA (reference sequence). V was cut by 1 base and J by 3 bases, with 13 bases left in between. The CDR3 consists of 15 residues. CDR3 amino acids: CSARVNRVNNQPQHF. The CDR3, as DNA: TGCAGTGCTAGAGTAAACAGGGTGAACAATCAGCCCCAGCATTTT.

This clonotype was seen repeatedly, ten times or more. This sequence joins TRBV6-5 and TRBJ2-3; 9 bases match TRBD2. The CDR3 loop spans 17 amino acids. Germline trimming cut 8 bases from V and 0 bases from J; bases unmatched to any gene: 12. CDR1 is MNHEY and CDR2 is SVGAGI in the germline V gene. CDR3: CASGYPTSGLSTDTQYF. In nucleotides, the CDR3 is TGTGCCAGCGGCTACCCGACTAGCGGTTTAAGCACAGATACGCAGTATTTT.

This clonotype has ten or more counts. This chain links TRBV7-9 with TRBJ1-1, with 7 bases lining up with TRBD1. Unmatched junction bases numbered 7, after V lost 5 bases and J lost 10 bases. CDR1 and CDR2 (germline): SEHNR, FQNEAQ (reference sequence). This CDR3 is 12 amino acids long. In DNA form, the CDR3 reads TGTGCCAGCAGCCTGGACCGGACAGGAGCTTTCTTT. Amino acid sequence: CASSLDRTGAFF.

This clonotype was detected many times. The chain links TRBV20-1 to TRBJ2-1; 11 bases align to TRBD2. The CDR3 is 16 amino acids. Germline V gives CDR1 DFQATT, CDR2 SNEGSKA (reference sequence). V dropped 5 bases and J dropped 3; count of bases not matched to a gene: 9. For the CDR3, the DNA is TGCAGTGCTGGCTCTAGCGGGAGGCCCCACTACAATGAGCAGTTCTTC. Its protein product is CSAGSSGRPHYNEQFF.

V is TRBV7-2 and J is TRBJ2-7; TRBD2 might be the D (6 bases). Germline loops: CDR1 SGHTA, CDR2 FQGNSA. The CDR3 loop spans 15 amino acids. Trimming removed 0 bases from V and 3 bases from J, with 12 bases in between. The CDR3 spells CASSLAEDSGYEQYF. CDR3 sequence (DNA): TGTGCCAGCAGCTTAGCGGAGGATAGCGGCTACGAGCAGTACTTC.

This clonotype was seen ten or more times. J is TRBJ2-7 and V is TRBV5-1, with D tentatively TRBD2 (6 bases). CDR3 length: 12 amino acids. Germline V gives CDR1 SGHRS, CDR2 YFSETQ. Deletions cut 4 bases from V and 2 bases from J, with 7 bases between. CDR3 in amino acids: CASSTGAYEQYF. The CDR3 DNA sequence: TGCGCCAGCAGCACGGGGGCCTACGAGCAGTACTTC.

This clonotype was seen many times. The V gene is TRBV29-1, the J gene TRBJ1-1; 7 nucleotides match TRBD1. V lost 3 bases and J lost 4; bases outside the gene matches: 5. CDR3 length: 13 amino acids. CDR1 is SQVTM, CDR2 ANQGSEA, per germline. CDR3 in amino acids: CSVDPQGGTEAFF. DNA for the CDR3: TGCAGCGTTGATCCCCAGGGGGGCACTGAAGCTTTCTTT.

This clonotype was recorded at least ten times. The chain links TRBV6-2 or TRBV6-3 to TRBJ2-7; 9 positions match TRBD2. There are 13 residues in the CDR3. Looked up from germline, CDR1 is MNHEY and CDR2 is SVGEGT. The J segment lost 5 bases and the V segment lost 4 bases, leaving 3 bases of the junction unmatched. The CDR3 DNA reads TGTGCCAGCAGTTTAGCGGGAGTAAACGAGCAGTACTTC. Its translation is CASSLAGVNEQYF.

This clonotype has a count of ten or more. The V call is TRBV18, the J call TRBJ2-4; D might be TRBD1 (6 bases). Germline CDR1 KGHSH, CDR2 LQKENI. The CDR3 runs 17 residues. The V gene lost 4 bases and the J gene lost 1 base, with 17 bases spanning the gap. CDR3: CASSRTTGQGAKNIQYF. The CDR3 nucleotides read TGTGCCAGCTCACGTACCACGGGTCAGGGGGCCAAAAACATTCAGTACTTC.

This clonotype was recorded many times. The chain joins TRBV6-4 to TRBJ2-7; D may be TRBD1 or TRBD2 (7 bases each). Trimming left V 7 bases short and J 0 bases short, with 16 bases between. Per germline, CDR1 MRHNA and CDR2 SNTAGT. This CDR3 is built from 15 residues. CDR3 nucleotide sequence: TGTGCCAGCACCAGGGGGGGACCGCCCTCCTACGAGCAGTACTTC. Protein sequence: CASTRGGPPSYEQYF.

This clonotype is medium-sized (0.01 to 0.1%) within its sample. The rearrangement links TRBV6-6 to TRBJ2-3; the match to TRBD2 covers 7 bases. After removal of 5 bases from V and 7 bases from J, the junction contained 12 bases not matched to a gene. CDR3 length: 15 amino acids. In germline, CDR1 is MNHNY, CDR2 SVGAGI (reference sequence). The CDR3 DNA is TGTGCCAGCAGTCCGCCCGGGAGGATGGGAAATACGCAGTATTTT. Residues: CASSPPGRMGNTQYF.

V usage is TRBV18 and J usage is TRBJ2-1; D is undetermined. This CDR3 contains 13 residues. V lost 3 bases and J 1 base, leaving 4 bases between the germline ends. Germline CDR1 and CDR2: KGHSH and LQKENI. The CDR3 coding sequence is TGTGCCAGCTCACCGGCTTCCTACAATGAGCAGTTCTTC. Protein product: CASSPASYNEQFF.

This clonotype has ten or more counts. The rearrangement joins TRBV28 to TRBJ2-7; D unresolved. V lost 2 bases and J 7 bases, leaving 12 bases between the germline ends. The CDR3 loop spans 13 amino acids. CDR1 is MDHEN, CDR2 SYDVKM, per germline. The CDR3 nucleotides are TGTGCCAGCAGTTTAACACCCCCTAGGGAGCAGTACTTC. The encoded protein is CASSLTPPREQYF. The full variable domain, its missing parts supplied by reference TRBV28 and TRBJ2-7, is DVKVTQSSRYLVKRTGEKVFLECVQDMDHENMFWYRQDPGLGLRLIYFSYDVKMKEKGDIPEGYSVSREKKERFSLILESASTNQTSMYLCASSLTPPREQYFGPGTRLTVT.

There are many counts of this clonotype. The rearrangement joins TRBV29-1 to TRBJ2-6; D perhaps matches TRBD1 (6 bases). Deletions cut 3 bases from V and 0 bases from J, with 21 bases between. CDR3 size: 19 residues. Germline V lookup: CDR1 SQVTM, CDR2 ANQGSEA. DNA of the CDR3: TGCAGCGTTGACCCTGGGAAAACAGGGATGGGCTCTGGGGCCAACGTCCTGACTTTC. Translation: CSVDPGKTGMGSGANVLTF.

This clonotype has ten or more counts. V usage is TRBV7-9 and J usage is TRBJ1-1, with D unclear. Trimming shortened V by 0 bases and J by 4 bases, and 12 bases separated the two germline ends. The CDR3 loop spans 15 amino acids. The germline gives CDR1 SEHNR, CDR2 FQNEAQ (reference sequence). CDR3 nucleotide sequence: TGTGCCAGCAGCTTAGCGCTGAGATGGGGCACTGAAGCTTTCTTT. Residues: CASSLALRWGTEAFF. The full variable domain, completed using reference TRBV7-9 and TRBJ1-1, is DTGVSQNPRHKITKRGQNVTFRCDPISEHNRLYWYRQTLGQGPEFLTYFQNEAQLEKSRLLSDRFSAERPKGSFSTLEIQRTEQGDSAMYLCASSLALRWGTEAFFGQGTRLTVV.

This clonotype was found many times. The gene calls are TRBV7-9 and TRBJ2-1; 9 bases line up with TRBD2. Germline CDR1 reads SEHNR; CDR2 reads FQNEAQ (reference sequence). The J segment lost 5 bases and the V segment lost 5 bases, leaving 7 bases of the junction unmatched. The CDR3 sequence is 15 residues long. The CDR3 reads CASSPRTSGHNEQFF. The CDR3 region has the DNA TGTGCCAGCAGCCCGAGAACTAGCGGGCACAATGAGCAGTTCTTC.

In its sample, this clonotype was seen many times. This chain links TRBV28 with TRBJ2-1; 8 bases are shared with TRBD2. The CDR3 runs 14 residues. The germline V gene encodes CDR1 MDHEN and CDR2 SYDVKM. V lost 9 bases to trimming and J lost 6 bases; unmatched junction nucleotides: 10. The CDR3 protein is CARPREGGCNEQFF. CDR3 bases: TGTGCCAGACCTCGGGAGGGCGGATGCAATGAGCAGTTCTTC.

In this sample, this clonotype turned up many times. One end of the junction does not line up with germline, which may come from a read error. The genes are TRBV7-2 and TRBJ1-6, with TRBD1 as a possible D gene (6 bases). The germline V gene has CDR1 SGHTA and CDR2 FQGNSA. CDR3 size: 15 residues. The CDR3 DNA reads TGTGCCAGCAGCCCGAAGACAGGTTATAACTCACCCCTCCACTTT. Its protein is CASSPKTGYNSPLHF. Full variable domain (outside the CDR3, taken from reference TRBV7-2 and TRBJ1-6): GAGVSQSPSNKVTEKGKDVELRCDPISGHTALYWYRQSLGQGLEFLIYFQGNSAPDKSGLPSDRFSAERTGGSVSTLTIQRTQQEDSAVYLCASSPKTGYNSPLHFGNGTRLTVT.

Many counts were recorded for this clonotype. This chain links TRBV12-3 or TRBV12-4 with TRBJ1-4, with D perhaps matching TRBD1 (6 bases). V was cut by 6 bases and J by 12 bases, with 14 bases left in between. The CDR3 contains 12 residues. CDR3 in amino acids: CASSQTGWELFF. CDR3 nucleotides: TGTGCCAGCAGCCAGACAGGATGGGAACTGTTTTTT.

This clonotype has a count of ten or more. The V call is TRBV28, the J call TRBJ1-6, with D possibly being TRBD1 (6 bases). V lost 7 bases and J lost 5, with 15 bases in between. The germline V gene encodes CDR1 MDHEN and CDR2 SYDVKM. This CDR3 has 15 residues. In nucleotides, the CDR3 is TGTGCCAGCAATCGGGGGGCGAGACATAATTCACCCCTCCACTTT. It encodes CASNRGARHNSPLHF.

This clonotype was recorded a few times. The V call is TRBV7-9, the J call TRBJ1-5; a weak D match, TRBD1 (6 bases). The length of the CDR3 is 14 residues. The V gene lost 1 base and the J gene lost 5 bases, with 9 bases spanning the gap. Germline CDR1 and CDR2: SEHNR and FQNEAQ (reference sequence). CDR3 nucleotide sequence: TGTGCCAGCAGCTTAGTAGGGGGGTATCAGCCCCAGCATTTT. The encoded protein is CASSLVGGYQPQHF. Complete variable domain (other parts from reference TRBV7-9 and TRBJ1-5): DTGVSQNPRHKITKRGQNVTFRCDPISEHNRLYWYRQTLGQGPEFLTYFQNEAQLEKSRLLSDRFSAERPKGSFSTLEIQRTEQGDSAMYLCASSLVGGYQPQHFGDGTRLSIL.

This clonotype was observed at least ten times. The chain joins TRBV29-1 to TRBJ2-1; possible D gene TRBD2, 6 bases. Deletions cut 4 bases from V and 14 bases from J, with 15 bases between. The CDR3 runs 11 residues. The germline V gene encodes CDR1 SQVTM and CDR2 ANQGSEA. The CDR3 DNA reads TGCAGCGTTGTGATGGGGACTGGAAAGTTCTTC. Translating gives CSVVMGTGKFF.

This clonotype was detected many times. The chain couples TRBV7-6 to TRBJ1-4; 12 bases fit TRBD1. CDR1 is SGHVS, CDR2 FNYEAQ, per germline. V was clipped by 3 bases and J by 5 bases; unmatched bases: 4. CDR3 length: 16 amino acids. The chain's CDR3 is CASSFGTGGANEKLFF. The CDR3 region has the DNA TGTGCCAGCAGCTTTGGGACAGGGGGCGCAAATGAAAAACTGTTTTTT.